The rows below give T cell receptor beta chains drawn from one sample of a study of blood T cell repertoires in COVID-19. Assay: immunoSEQ multiplex PCR; the TCRdb copy retains only in-frame clones and omits some. The sample contains approximately 160,000 clones, 76% of which appear only once. Material: peripheral blood. The receptors were sampled from a woman of 80 years or more with acute or convalescent COVID-19. Each CDR3 is given with its conserved first and last residue. D genes are given only for firm matches. Rows may omit the clone size; those that give it use once, few, many or a size class.

D gene	clone size	V gene	J gene	CDR3 protein	CDR3 DNA
NA	few	TRBV30	TRBJ1-3	CAWQSSGNTIYF	TGTGCCTGGCAATCCAGTGGAAACACCATATATTTT
TRBD1	NA	TRBV15	TRBJ2-1	CATSRDNQGASVEQFF	TGTGCCACCAGCAGAGATAACCAGGGGGCGAGTGTTGAGCAGTTCTTC
NA	NA	TRBV2	TRBJ1-2	CASSEIGSTNYGYTF	TGTGCCAGCAGTGAAATCGGGTCTACCAACTATGGCTACACCTTC
NA	NA	TRBV11-1	TRBJ2-7	CASSSVGGGVYEQYF	TGTGCCAGCAGCTCCGTTGGGGGAGGAGTTTACGAGCAGTACTTC
TRBD1	NA	TRBV6-6	TRBJ1-2	CASSYPDREHGYTF	TGTGCCAGCAGTTACCCGGACAGGGAGCATGGCTACACCTTC
TRBD1	few	TRBV5-1	TRBJ1-2	CASSFRTPGQGTGGYTF	TGCGCCAGCAGTTTTAGAACTCCGGGACAGGGCACTGGTGGCTACACCTTC
TRBD2	NA	TRBV25-1	TRBJ2-2	CASSPWAGGKLGELFF	TGTGCCAGCAGTCCCTGGGCGGGGGGTAAGCTCGGGGAGCTGTTTTTT
TRBD1	NA	TRBV9	TRBJ1-6	CASSVGTGNSPLHF	TGTGCCAGCAGCGTAGGGACAGGGAATTCACCCCTCCACTTT
NA	NA	TRBV4-3	TRBJ2-1	CASSHTWRDSYNEQFF	TGCGCCAGCAGCCATACCTGGAGGGACAGCTACAATGAGCAGTTCTTC
NA	NA	TRBV10-3	TRBJ1-1	CAISQVNTEAFF	TGTGCCATCAGTCAGGTCAACACTGAAGCTTTCTTT
NA	NA	TRBV2	TRBJ2-3	CASKSPQGTDTQYF	TGTGCCAGCAAATCACCCCAGGGGACAGATACGCAGTATTTT
TRBD2	NA	TRBV7-8	TRBJ2-1	CASSFSGGTTYNEQFF	TGTGCCAGCAGCTTTAGCGGGGGGACGACTTACAATGAGCAGTTCTTC
NA	few	TRBV14	TRBJ1-2	CASSPREGQNLAYGYTF	TGTGCCAGCAGCCCGCGGGAGGGGCAAAACCTTGCCTATGGCTACACCTTC
NA	NA	TRBV20-1	TRBJ1-5	CSASSNRVNQPQHF	TGCAGTGCTAGTTCGAACAGGGTCAATCAGCCCCAGCATTTT
NA	NA	TRBV15	TRBJ2-2	CATSRSLGGQRTGELFF	TGTGCCACCAGCAGAAGCTTGGGTGGACAGCGAACCGGGGAGCTGTTTTTT
NA	NA	TRBV11-3	TRBJ2-3	CASSLGGKGADTQYF	TGTGCCAGCAGCTTAGGAGGGAAAGGTGCAGATACGCAGTATTTT
NA	NA	TRBV9	TRBJ1-2	CASSVADILQGYTF	TGTGCCAGCAGCGTAGCTGACATCCTACAGGGCTACACCTTC
NA	NA	TRBV6-1	TRBJ2-4	CASSEWGDGNIQYF	TGTGCCAGCAGTGAATGGGGAGACGGAAACATTCAGTACTTC
NA	many	TRBV14	TRBJ2-5	CASSPDWETQYF	TGTGCCAGCAGTCCAGACTGGGAGACCCAGTACTTC
NA	NA	TRBV6-6	TRBJ1-5	CASSYLLNQPQHF	TGTGCCAGCAGTTACTTACTTAATCAGCCCCAGCATTTT
NA	NA	TRBV12-2	TRBJ2-1	CASRFPGLASILNNEQFF	TGTGCAAGTCGCTTCCCGGGACTAGCGAGTATACTGAACAATGAGCAGTTCTTC
TRBD2	NA	TRBV9	TRBJ2-1	CASSVAGVAGAGEQFF	TGTGCCAGCAGCGTAGCTGGAGTAGCGGGAGCGGGTGAGCAGTTCTTC
NA	few	TRBV12-3/TRBV12-4	TRBJ1-5	CASSLPDQPQHF	TGTGCCAGCAGTTTACCCGATCAGCCCCAGCATTTT
NA	NA	TRBV5-1	TRBJ2-1	CASSQNYNEQFF	TGCGCCAGCAGCCAAAACTACAATGAGCAGTTCTTC
NA	once	TRBV5-6	TRBJ2-6	CASSLSPGSSGANVLTF	TGTGCCAGCAGCTTGTCCCCGGGGAGCTCTGGGGCCAACGTCCTGACTTTC
NA	NA	TRBV6-5	TRBJ2-1	CASSYIGARYNEQFF	TGTGCCAGCAGTTACATTGGGGCGCGGTACAATGAGCAGTTCTTC
NA	once	TRBV7-2	TRBJ1-1	CASSLVGSGQGTEAFF	TGTGCCAGCAGCTTAGTCGGGTCAGGACAAGGGACTGAAGCTTTCTTT
NA	NA	TRBV24-1	TRBJ2-2	CATSVRGTGELFF	TGTGCCACCAGTGTTCGGGGGACCGGGGAGCTGTTTTTT
TRBD1	NA	TRBV7-2	TRBJ1-2	CASSLGTGPFYGYTF	TGTGCCAGCAGCTTAGGGACAGGGCCCTTCTATGGCTACACCTTC
NA	NA	TRBV6-1	TRBJ1-3	CASSEALRTEGNTIYF	TGTGCCAGCAGTGAAGCGCTTAGGACAGAAGGAAACACCATATATTTT
TRBD1	many	TRBV30	TRBJ1-2	CAWSGTGNYGYTF	TGTGCCTGGAGTGGGACAGGGAATTATGGCTACACCTTC
NA	NA	TRBV5-1	TRBJ1-1	CASSLYGGDTEAFF	TGCGCCAGCAGCTTGTATGGAGGAGACACTGAAGCTTTCTTT
TRBD1	NA	TRBV11-1	TRBJ2-5	CASSSGQRQETQYF	TGTGCCAGTAGCTCGGGACAGAGACAAGAGACCCAGTACTTC
TRBD1	NA	TRBV6-5	TRBJ1-3	CASRTGPSGNTIYF	TGTGCCAGCAGGACAGGGCCTTCAGGAAACACCATATATTTT
TRBD2	NA	TRBV4-2	TRBJ2-4	CASSQGLAGGRAKNIQYF	TGTGCCAGCAGCCAAGGACTAGCGGGGGGGCGTGCCAAAAACATTCAGTACTTC
NA	NA	TRBV6-5	TRBJ1-1	CASGQLSEAFF	TGTGCCAGCGGACAGCTATCTGAAGCTTTCTTT
NA	NA	TRBV18	TRBJ1-4	CASSRQGGSNEKLFF	TGTGCCAGCTCACGGCAGGGAGGCTCTAATGAAAAACTGTTTTTT
TRBD2	NA	TRBV29-1	TRBJ2-3	CSVVAGGPDTQYF	TGCAGCGTTGTAGCGGGGGGGCCAGATACGCAGTATTTT
TRBD1	once	TRBV4-2	TRBJ2-6	CASSLIRDWLRTGGAGANVLTF	TGTGCCAGCAGCCTAATTAGGGATTGGCTAAGGACAGGGGGAGCGGGGGCCAACGTCCTGACTTTC
TRBD1	many	TRBV2	TRBJ2-7	CASSDDRGNSYEQYF	TGTGCCAGCAGTGATGACAGGGGAAACTCCTACGAGCAGTACTTC
NA	NA	TRBV18	TRBJ2-3	CASSPGGALSTDTQYF	TGTGCCAGCTCACCGGGGGGGGCTTTAAGCACAGATACGCAGTATTTT
NA	once	TRBV2	TRBJ1-1	CASSTETVMNTEAFF	TGTGCCAGCAGCACCGAGACAGTCATGAACACTGAAGCTTTCTTT
TRBD1	NA	TRBV5-1	TRBJ2-1	CASSLVRVQGYNEQFF	TGCGCCAGCAGCTTGGTGCGTGTACAGGGGTACAATGAGCAGTTCTTC
TRBD1	few	TRBV19	TRBJ2-1	CASSLSGGNEQFF	TGTGCCAGTAGTCTATCAGGGGGCAATGAGCAGTTCTTC
NA	NA	TRBV7-3	TRBJ1-2	CASSPNTGFGYTF	TGTGCCAGCAGCCCAAACACAGGGTTTGGCTACACCTTC
NA	NA	TRBV30	TRBJ1-2	CAWSVDSRYLNYGYTF	TGTGCCTGGAGTGTAGACAGCCGCTACCTTAACTATGGCTACACCTTC
TRBD1	NA	TRBV23-1	TRBJ2-2	CASSQTRTGEGTPGELFF	TGCGCCAGCAGTCAAACGCGGACAGGGGAAGGGACTCCCGGGGAGCTGTTTTTT
TRBD1	NA	TRBV28	TRBJ2-2	CASKPGQGNTGELFF	TGTGCCAGCAAACCGGGACAGGGGAACACCGGGGAGCTGTTTTTT
TRBD2	NA	TRBV24-1	TRBJ2-3	CATSSGRIADTQYF	TGTGCCACCAGTAGCGGGAGGATAGCAGATACGCAGTATTTT
TRBD1	few	TRBV19	TRBJ1-2	CASSRSQGADYGYTF	TGTGCCAGTAGTAGAAGCCAGGGGGCTGACTATGGCTACACCTTC
NA	NA	TRBV5-1	TRBJ2-3	CASSLLVSADTQYF	TGCGCCAGCAGCTTGCTGGTTAGCGCAGATACGCAGTATTTT
NA	NA	TRBV21-1	TRBJ1-4	CASSKRPTLLTHATNEKLFF	TGTGCCAGCAGCAAACGACCGACATTGCTAACGCACGCAACTAATGAAAAACTGTTTTTT
TRBD1	NA	TRBV11-1	TRBJ2-1	CASSFSSGGSYNEQFF	TGTGCCAGCAGCTTTAGCTCAGGGGGCTCCTACAATGAGCAGTTCTTC
NA	NA	TRBV2	TRBJ1-2	CASRNTPGVGGYTF	TGTGCCAGCAGAAACACCCCAGGGGTAGGCGGCTACACCTTC
NA	NA	TRBV30	TRBJ1-3	CAWSVLLVPPGNTIYF	TGTGCCTGGAGTGTACTTTTAGTACCCCCCGGAAACACCATATATTTT
NA	NA	TRBV6-1	TRBJ1-2	CASSEDLRSYGYTF	TGTGCCAGCAGTGAAGATCTCAGAAGCTATGGCTACACCTTC
NA	NA	TRBV7-9	TRBJ2-3	CASSLGLVLSTDTQYF	TGTGCCAGCAGCTTAGGACTCGTACTTAGCACAGATACGCAGTATTTT
NA	NA	TRBV10-3	TRBJ2-1	CAAARGPLEEQFF	TGTGCCGCCGCGCGGGGGCCCTTGGAGGAGCAGTTCTTC
NA	NA	TRBV6-5	TRBJ2-7	CASSYSMAGAYEQYF	TGTGCCAGCAGTTACTCAATGGCAGGGGCCTACGAGCAGTACTTC